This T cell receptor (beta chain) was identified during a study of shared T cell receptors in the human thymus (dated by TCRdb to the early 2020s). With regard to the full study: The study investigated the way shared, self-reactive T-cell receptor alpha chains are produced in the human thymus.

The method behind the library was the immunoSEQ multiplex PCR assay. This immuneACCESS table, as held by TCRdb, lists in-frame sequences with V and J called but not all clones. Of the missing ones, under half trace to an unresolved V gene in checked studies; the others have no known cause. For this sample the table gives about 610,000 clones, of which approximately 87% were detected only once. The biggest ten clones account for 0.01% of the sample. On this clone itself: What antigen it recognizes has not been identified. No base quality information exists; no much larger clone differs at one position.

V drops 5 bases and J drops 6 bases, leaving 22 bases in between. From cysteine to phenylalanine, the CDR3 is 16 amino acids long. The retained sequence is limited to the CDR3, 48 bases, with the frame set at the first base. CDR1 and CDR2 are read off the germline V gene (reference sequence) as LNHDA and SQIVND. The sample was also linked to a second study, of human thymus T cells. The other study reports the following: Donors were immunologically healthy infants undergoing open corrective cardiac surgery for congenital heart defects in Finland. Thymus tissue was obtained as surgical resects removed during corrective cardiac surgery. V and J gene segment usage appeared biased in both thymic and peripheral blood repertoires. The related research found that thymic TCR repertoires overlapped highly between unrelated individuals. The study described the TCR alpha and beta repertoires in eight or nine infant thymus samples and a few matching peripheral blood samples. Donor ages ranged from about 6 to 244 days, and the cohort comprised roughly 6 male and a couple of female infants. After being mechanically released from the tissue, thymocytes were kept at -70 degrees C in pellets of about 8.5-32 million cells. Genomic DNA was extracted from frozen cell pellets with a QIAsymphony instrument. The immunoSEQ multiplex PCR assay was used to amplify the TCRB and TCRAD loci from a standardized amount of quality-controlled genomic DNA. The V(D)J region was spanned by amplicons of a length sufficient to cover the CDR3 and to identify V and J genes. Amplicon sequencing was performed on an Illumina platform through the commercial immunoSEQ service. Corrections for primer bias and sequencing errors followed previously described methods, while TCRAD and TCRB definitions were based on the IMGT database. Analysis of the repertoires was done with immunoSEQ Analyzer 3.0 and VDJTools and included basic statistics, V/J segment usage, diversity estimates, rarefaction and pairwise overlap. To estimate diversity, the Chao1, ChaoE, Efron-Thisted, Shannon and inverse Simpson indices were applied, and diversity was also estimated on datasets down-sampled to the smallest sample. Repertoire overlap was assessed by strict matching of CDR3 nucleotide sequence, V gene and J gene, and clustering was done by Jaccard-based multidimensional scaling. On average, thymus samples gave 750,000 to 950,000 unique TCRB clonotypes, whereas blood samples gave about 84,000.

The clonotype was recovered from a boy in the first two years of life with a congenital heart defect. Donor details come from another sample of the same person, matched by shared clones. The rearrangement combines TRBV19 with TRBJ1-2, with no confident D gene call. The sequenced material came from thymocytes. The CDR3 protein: CASSSGGGRRSDGYTF. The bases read TGTGCCAGTAGTTCCGGCGGCGGACGGAGGTCGGATGGCTACACCTTC.